The T cell receptor (beta chain) under discussion was sequenced for a study of Ad26.COV2.S vaccination and SARS-CoV-2 variants. Overall study context: A participant enrolled in the COV1001 Ad26.COV2.S trial arm provided the sample. Intramuscularly, Ad26.COV2.S was given either once or twice, 56 days apart.

Treatment indicated: some 20 received Ad26.COV2.S at low or high dose, single or two shots; roughly five received placebo; per-sample allocation not given. The samples date from day 63 after the first vaccine or placebo injection. As regards this clone: Its antigen is unidentified.

Method: immunoSEQ multiplex PCR; TCRdb's copy keeps in-frame clones and lacks some. The sample includes 250,000 to 300,000 clones, about 90% seen only once; the top ten take less than 3.5%. V was pared by 7 bases and J by 2 bases, with 17 bases between. Germline V gene lookup returns CDR1 MNHEY and CDR2 SVGAGI. CDR3 size: 15 residues. General study points: Reported findings describe substantial breadth in spike-specific CD8+ and CD4+ T cell responses following vaccination.

The starting material was peripheral blood, obtained in a trial of Ad26.COV2.S vaccine versus placebo. The source is a person between 18 and 65 years old who received the Ad26.COV2.S COVID-19 vaccine or a placebo. J is TRBJ1-2 and V is TRBV6-5, with D perhaps TRBD1 (5 bases). CDR3 amino acids: CASNRGSNPNYGYTF. In DNA, the CDR3 is TGTGCCAGCAATAGGGGCTCCAACCCAAACTATGGCTACACCTTC.